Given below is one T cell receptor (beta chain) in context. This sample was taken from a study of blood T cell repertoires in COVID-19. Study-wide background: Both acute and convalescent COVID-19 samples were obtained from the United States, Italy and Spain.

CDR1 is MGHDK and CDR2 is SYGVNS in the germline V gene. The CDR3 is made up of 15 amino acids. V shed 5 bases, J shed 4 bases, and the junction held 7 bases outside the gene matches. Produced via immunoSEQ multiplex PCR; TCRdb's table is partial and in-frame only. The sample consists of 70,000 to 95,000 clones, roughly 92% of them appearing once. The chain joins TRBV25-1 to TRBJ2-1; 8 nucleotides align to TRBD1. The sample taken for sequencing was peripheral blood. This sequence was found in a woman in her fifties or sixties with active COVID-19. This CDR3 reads CASSTGGAPYNEQFF. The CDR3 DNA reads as TGTGCCAGCAGTACAGGGGGAGCCCCTTACAATGAGCAGTTCTTC.